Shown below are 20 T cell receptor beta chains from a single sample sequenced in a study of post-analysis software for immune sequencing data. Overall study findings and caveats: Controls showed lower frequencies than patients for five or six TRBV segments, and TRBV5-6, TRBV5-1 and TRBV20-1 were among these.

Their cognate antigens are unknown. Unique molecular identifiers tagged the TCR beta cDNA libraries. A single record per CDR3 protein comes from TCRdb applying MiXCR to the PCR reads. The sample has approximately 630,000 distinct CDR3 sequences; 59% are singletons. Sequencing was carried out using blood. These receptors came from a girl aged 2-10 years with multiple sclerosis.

The CDR3 DNA reads TGTGCCACCAGTGATGCCAGCGGGAGGGCCTCTAGCACAGATACGCAGTATTTT. It encodes CATSDASGRASSTDTQYF. The rearrangement joins TRBV24-1 to TRBJ2-3; 10 bases line up with TRBD2. Germline V lookup: CDR1 KGHDR, CDR2 SFDVKD. The trim removed 3 bases at V and 0 bases at J, leaving 8 bases unmatched. This CDR3 comprises 18 residues.

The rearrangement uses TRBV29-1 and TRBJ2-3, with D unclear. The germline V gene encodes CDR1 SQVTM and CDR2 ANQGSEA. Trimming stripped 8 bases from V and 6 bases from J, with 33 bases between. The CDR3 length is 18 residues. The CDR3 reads CSSQMYPRYIHVVDTQYF. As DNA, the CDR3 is TGCAGCTCTCAGATGTACCCGAGATATATTCATGTTGTCGATACGCAGTATTTT.

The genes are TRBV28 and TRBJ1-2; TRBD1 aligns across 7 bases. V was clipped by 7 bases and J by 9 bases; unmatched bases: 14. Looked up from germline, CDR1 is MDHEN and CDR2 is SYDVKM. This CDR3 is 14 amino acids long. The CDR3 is CASTPTGRVLSYTF. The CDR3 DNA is TGTGCCAGCACCCCGACAGGGAGGGTGTTGAGCTACACCTTC.

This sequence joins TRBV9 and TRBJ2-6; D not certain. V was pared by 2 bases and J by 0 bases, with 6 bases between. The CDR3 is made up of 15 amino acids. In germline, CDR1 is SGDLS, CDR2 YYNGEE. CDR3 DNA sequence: TGTGCCAGCAGCGTTGAGCTCTCTGGGGCCAACGTCCTGACTTTC. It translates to CASSVELSGANVLTF.

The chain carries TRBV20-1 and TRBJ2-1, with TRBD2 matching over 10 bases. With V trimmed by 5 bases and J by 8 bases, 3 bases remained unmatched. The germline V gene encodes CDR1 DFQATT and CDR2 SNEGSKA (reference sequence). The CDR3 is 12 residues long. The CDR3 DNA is TGCAGTGCTTTAGCGGGAGGCGATGAGCAGTTCTTC. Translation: CSALAGGDEQFF.

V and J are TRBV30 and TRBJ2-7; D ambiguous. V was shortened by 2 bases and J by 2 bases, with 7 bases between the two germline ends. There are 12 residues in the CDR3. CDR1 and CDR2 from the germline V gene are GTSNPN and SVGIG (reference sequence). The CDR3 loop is CAWSSATYEQYF. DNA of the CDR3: TGTGCCTGGAGTTCAGCCACCTACGAGCAGTACTTC.

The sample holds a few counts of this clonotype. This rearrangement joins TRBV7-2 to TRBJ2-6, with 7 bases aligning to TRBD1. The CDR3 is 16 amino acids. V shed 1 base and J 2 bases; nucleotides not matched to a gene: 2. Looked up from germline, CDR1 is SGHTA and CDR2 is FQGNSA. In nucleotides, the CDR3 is TGTGCCAGCAGCTTAGAAGGGGGCGCTGGGGCCAACGTCCTGACTTTC. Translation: CASSLEGGAGANVLTF.

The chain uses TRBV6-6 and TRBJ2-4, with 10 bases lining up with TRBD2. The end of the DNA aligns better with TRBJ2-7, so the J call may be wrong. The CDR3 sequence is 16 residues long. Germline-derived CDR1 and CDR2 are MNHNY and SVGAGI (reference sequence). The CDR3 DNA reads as TGTGCCAGCAGTCGCGGGAGCGGGAGGGTCCCCTACGAGCAGTACTTC. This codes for CASSRGSGRVPYEQYF.

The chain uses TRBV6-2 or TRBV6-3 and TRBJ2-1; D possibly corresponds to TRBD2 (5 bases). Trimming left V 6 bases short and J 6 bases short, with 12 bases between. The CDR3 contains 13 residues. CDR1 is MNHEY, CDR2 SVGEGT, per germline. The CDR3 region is CASSWELFNEQFF. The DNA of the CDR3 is TGTGCCAGCAGCTGGGAGCTTTTCAATGAGCAGTTCTTC.

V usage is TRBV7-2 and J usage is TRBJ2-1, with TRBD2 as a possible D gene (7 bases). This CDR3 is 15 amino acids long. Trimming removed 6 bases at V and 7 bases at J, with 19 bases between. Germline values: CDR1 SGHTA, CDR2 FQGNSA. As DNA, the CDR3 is TGTGCCAGCAGTCAAATGAGGGGGGGCCGAAATGAGCAGTTCTTC. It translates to CASSQMRGGRNEQFF. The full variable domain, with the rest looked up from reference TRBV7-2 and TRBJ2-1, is GAGVSQSPSNKVTEKGKDVELRCDPISGHTALYWYRQSLGQGLEFLIYFQGNSAPDKSGLPSDRFSAERTGGSVSTLTIQRTQQEDSAVYLCASSQMRGGRNEQFFGPGTRLTVL.

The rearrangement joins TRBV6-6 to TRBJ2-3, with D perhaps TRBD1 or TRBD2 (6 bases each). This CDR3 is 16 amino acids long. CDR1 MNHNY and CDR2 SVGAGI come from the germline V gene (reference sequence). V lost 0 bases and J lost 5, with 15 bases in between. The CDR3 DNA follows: TGTGCCAGCAGTTACTCAGATCCGGGGGCCTTAGATACGCAGTATTTT. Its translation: CASSYSDPGALDTQYF.

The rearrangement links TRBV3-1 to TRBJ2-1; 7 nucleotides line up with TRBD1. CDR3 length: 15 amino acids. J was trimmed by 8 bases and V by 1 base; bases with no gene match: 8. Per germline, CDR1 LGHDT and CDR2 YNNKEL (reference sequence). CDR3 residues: CASSQVRGQGYEQFF. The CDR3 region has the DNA TGTGCCAGCAGCCAAGTAAGGGGGCAGGGGTATGAGCAGTTCTTC.

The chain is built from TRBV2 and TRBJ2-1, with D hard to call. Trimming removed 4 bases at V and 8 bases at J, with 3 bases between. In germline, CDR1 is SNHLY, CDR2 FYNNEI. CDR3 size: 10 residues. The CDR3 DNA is TGTGCCAGCAGTGGATATGAGCAGTTCTTC. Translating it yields CASSGYEQFF.

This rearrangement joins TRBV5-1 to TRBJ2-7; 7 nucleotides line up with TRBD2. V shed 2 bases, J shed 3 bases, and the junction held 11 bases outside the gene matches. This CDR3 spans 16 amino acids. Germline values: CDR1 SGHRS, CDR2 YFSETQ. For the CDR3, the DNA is TGCGCCAGCAGCTTCGACCGCGGACTAGGGCTCTACGAGCAGTACTTC. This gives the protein CASSFDRGLGLYEQYF.

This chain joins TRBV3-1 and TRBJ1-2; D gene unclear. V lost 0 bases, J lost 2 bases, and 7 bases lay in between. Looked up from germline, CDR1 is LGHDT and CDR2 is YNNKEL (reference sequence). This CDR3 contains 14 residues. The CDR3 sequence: CASSQDVGNYGYTF. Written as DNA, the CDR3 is TGTGCCAGCAGCCAAGATGTAGGGAACTATGGCTACACCTTC.

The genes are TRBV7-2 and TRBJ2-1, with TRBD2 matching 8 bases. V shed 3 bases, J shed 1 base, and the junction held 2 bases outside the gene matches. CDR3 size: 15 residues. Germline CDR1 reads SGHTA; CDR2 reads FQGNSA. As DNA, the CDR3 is TGTGCCAGCAGCTTGACTAGCGCATCCTACAATGAGCAGTTCTTC. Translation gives CASSLTSASYNEQFF.

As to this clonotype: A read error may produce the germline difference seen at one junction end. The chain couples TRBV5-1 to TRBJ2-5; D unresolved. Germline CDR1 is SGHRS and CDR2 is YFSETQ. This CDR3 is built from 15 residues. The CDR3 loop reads CASSSTPGYQETQYF. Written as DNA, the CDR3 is TGCGCCAGCAGCTCTACCCCGGGTTACCAGGAGACCCAGTACTTC.

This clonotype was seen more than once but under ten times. CDR3 DNA sequence: TGCAGTGCCCCTCGGAGGGGGGCCTACGAGCAGTACTTC. It specifies CSAPRRGAYEQYF. This chain uses TRBV20-1 with TRBJ2-7, with D possibly being TRBD1 or TRBD2 (6 bases each). This CDR3 spans 13 amino acids. Germline loops: CDR1 DFQATT, CDR2 SNEGSKA (reference sequence). V lost 6 bases, J lost 2 bases, and 14 bases lay in between.

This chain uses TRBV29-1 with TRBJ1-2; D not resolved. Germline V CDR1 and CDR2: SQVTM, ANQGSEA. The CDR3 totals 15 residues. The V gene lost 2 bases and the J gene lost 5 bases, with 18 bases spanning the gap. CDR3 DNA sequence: TGCAGCGTTGAAAGGGCTCGGACGGAAACTTATGGCTACACCTTC. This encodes CSVERARTETYGYTF.

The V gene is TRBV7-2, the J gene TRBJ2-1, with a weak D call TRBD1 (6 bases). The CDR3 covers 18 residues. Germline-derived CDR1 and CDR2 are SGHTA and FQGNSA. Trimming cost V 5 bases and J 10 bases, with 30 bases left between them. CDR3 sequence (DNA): TGTGCCAGCAGCCCGACCGTCTTCAGTGTGGTGGGGGCGAAGGAGCAGTTCTTC. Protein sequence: CASSPTVFSVVGAKEQFF.